Only one count was recorded for the clone carrying this T cell receptor beta chain. This specimen belongs to a study of shared clonotypes between healthy human individuals. Libraries were prepared by immunoSEQ multiplex PCR; TCRdb keeps only in-frame clonotypes and omits some of them. The sample includes about half a million clones, 79% of them seen just once. Material for sequencing was PBMCs. The TCR was taken from a woman aged 40-49 years in good health. Some clones in this sample may be carry-over from other donors' samples.

CDR3 DNA sequence: TGCGCCAGCAGCTTGGCCCTCGGGACAACCACGGATACGCAGTATTTT. Translated, it gives CASSLALGTTTDTQYF. This sequence joins TRBV5-1 and TRBJ2-3; D is perhaps TRBD1 (6 bases). V was clipped by 0 bases and J by 6 bases, with 17 bases between them. This CDR3 is 16 amino acids long. Per the germline V gene, CDR1 is SGHRS and CDR2 is YFSETQ. Using reference TRBV5-1 and TRBJ2-3 for the parts outside the CDR3, the full variable domain is KAGVTQTPRYLIKTRGQQVTLSCSPISGHRSVSWYQQTPGQGLQFLFEYFSETQRNKGNFPGRFSGRQFSNSRSEMNVSTLELGDSALYLCASSLALGTTTDTQYFGPGTRLTVL.